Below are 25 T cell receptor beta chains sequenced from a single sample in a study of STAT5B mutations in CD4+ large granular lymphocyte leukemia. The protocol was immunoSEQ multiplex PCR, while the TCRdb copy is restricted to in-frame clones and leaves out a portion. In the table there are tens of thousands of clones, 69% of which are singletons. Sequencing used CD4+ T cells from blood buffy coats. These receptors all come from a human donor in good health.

Here the CDR3 reads CASTCQGFPYEQYF. The CDR3, as DNA: TGTGCCAGCACCTGTCAGGGGTTCCCCTACGAGCAGTACTTC. This chain links TRBV21-1 with TRBJ2-7; TRBD1 is the table's D call and was not checked against the DNA. TRBV21-1 is tagged as a pseudogene. This CDR3 is built from 14 residues.

This CDR3 is CAWELDSNYGYTF. The CDR3 region has the DNA TGTGCCTGGGAACTTGACAGTAACTATGGCTACACCTTC. This chain joins TRBV30 and TRBJ1-2; possible D gene TRBD1, 5 bases. Trimming pared 5 bases from V and 1 base from J, leaving 11 bases between. CDR1 is GTSNPN, CDR2 SVGIG, per germline (reference sequence). This CDR3 has 13 residues. The complete variable domain, with remaining parts taken from reference TRBV30 and TRBJ1-2, reads SQTIHQWPATLVQPVGSPLSLECTVEGTSNPNLYWYRQAAGRGLQLLFYSVGIGQISSEVPQNLSASRPQDRQFILSSKKLLLSDSGFYLCAWELDSNYGYTFGSGTRLTVV.

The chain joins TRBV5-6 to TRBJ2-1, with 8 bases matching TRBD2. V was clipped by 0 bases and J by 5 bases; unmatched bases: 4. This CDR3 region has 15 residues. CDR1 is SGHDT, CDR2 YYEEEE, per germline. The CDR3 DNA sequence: TGTGCCAGCAGCTTGGCGGGGGGGCACGACAATGAGCAGTTCTTC. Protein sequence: CASSLAGGHDNEQFF.

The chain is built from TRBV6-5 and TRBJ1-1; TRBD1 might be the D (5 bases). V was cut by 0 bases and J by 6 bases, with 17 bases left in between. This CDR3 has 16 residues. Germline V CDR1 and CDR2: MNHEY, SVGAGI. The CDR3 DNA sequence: TGTGCCAGCAGTTACTCGACGGGGCCCCTGGTCCCTGAAGCTTTCTTT. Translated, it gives CASSYSTGPLVPEAFF.

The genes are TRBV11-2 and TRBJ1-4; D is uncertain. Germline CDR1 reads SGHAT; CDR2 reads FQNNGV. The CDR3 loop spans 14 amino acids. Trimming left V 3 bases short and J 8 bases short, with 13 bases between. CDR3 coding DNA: TGTGCCAGCAGCTTGGGTCCTCAATGGGAAAAACTGTTTTTT. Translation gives CASSLGPQWEKLFF. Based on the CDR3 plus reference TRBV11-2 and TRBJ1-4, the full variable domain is EAGVAQSPRYKIIEKRQSVAFWCNPISGHATLYWYQQILGQGPKLLIQFQNNGVVDDSQLPKDRFSAERLKGVDSTLKIQPAKLEDSAVYLCASSLGPQWEKLFFGSGTQLSVL.

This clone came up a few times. The CDR3 nucleotides are TGCGCCAGCAGCTTTGGGTCGATCTACGAGCAGTACTTC. Its protein product is CASSFGSIYEQYF. This chain links TRBV5-1 with TRBJ2-7; D not certain. CDR1 is SGHRS and CDR2 is YFSETQ in the germline V gene. The CDR3 covers 13 residues. Trimming stripped 2 bases from V and 3 bases from J, with 9 bases between.

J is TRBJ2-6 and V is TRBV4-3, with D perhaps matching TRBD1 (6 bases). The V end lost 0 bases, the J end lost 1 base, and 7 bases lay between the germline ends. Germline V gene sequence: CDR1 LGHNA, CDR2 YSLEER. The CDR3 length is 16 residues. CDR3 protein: CASSQERGSGANVLTF. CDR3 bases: TGCGCCAGCAGCCAAGAAAGGGGGTCTGGGGCCAACGTCCTGACTTTC.

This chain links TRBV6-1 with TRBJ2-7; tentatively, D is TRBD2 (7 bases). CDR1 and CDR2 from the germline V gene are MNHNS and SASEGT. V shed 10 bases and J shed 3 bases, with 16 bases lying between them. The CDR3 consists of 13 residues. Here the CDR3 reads CANRTRGHYEQYF. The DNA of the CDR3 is TGTGCCAACAGGACTAGGGGACACTACGAGCAGTACTTC.

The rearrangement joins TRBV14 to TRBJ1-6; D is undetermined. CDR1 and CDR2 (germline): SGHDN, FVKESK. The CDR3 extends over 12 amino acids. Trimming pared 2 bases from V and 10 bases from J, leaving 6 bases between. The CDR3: CASSQRWSPLHF. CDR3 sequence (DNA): TGTGCCAGCAGCCAACGATGGTCACCCCTCCACTTT.

CDR3 loop: CASSAWGAMDQPQHF. The CDR3 DNA reads TGTGCCAGCAGTGCTTGGGGGGCTATGGATCAGCCCCAGCATTTT. The rearrangement uses TRBV6-1 and TRBJ1-5; D is possibly TRBD1 (6 bases). Trimming cost V 4 bases and J 5 bases, with 15 bases left between them. The CDR3 length is 15 residues. The germline V gene encodes CDR1 MNHNS and CDR2 SASEGT.

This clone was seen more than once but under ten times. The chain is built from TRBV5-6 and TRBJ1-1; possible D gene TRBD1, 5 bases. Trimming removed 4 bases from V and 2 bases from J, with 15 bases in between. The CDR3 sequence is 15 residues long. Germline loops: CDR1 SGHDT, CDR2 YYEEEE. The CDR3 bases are TGTGCCAGCAGCAACCACAGGAGACTAAACACTGAAGCTTTCTTT. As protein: CASSNHRRLNTEAFF.

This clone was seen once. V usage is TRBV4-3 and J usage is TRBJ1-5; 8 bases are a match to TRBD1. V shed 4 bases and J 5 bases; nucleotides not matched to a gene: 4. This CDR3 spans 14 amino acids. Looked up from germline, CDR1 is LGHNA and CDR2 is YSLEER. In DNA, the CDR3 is TGCGCCAGCAGCCGTGACAGGGGATATCAGCCCCAGCATTTT. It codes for CASSRDRGYQPQHF.

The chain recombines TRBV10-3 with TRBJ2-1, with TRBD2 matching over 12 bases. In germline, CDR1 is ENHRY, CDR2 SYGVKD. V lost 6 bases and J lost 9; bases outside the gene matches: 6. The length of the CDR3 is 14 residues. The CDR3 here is CAISGLAGGGEQFF. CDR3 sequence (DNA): TGTGCCATCAGCGGGCTAGCGGGGGGGGGTGAGCAGTTCTTC.

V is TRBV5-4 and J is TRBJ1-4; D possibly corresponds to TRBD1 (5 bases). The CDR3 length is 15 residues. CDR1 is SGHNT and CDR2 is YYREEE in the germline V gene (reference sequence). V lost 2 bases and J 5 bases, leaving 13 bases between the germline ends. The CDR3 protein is CASSFQTDTNEKLFF. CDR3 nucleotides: TGTGCCAGCAGCTTCCAGACAGACACAAATGAAAAACTGTTTTTT.

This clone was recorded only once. DNA of the CDR3: TGTGCCAGCAGCGCACTCAGCGGGGGGCGCCAAGAGACCCAGTACTTC. It codes for CASSALSGGRQETQYF. The gene calls are TRBV9 and TRBJ2-5; 9 bases match TRBD2. The germline CDR1 and CDR2 sequences are SGDLS and YYNGEE. The V and J ends lost 3 bases and 1 base, in that order; junction bases with no gene match: 7. The CDR3 loop spans 16 amino acids. Filled out from reference TRBV9 and TRBJ2-5, the complete variable domain reads DSGVTQTPKHLITATGQRVTLRCSPRSGDLSVYWYQQSLDQGLQFLIQYYNGEERAKGNILERFSAQQFPDLHSELNLSSLELGDSALYFCASSALSGGRQETQYFGPGTRLLVL.

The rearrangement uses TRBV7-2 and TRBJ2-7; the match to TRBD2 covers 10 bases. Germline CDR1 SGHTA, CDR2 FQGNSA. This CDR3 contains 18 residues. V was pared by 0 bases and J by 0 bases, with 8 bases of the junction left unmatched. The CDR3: CASSLAPPSGGSSYEQYF. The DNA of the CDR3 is TGTGCCAGCAGCTTAGCGCCCCCTAGCGGGGGTAGCTCCTACGAGCAGTACTTC.

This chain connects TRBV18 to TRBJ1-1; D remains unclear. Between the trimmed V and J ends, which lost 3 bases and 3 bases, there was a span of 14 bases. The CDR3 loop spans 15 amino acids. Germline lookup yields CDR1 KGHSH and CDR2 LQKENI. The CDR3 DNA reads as TGTGCCAGCTCACCCACTCGGTCGCGGGACACTGAAGCTTTCTTT. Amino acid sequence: CASSPTRSRDTEAFF.

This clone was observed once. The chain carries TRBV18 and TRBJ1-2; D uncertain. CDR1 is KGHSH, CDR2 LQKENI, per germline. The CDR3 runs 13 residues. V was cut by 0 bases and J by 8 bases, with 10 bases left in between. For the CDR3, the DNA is TGTGCCAGCTCACCACCGACGGGTAGAGGCTACACCTTC. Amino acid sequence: CASSPPTGRGYTF. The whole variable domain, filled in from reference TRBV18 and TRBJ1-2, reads NAGVMQNPRHLVRRRGQEARLRCSPMKGHSHVYWYRQLPEEGLKFMVYLQKENIIDESGMPKERFSAEFPKEGPSILRIQQVVRGDSAAYFCASSPPTGRGYTFGSGTRLTVV.

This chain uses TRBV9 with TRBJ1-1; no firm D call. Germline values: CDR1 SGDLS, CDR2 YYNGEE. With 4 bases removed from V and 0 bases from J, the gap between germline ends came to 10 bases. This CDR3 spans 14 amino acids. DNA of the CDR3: TGTGCCAGCAGCCCCCGGAGGCTGAACACTGAAGCTTTCTTT. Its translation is CASSPRRLNTEAFF.

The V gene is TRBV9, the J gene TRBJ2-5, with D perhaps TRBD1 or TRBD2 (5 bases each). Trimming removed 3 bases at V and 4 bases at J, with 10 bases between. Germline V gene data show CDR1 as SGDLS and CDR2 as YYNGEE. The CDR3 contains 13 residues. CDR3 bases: TGTGCCAGCAGCGCCTCTGGGGGAGAGACCCAGTACTTC. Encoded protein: CASSASGGETQYF. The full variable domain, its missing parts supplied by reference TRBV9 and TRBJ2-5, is DSGVTQTPKHLITATGQRVTLRCSPRSGDLSVYWYQQSLDQGLQFLIQYYNGEERAKGNILERFSAQQFPDLHSELNLSSLELGDSALYFCASSASGGETQYFGPGTRLLVL.

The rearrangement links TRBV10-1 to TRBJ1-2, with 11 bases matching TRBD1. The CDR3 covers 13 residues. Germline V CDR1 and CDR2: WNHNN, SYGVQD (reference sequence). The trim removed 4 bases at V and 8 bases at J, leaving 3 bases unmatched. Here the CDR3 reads CASSGTGGEGYTF. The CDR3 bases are TGCGCCAGCAGTGGGACAGGGGGCGAGGGCTACACCTTC.

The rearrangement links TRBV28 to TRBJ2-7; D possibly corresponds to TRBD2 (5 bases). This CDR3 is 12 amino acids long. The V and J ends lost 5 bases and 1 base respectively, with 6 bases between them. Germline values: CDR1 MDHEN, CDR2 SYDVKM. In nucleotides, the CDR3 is TGTGCCAGCAGTGAGGGATCCTACGAGCAGTACTTC. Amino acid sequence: CASSEGSYEQYF.

The DNA of the CDR3 is TGTGCCAGCAGCTTAAGGCAAAGAGAAGCTTTCTTT. It encodes CASSLRQREAFF. The chain couples TRBV7-2 to TRBJ1-1; D uncertain. This CDR3 is 12 amino acids long. Trimming pared 2 bases from V and 8 bases from J, leaving 9 bases between. Germline V CDR1 and CDR2: SGHTA, FQGNSA.

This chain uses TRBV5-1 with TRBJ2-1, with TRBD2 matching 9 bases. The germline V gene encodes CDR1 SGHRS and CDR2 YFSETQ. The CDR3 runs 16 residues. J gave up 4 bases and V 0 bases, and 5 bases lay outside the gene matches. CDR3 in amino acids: CASSLEIAGAYNEQFF. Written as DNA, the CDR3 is TGCGCCAGCAGCTTGGAGATAGCGGGGGCTTACAATGAGCAGTTCTTC.

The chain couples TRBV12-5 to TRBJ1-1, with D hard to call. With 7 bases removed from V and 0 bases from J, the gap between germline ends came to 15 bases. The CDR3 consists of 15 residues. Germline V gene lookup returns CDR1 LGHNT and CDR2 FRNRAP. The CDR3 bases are TGTGCTAGTGCAGGCCAGCAACTTATGAACACTGAAGCTTTCTTT. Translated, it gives CASAGQQLMNTEAFF.